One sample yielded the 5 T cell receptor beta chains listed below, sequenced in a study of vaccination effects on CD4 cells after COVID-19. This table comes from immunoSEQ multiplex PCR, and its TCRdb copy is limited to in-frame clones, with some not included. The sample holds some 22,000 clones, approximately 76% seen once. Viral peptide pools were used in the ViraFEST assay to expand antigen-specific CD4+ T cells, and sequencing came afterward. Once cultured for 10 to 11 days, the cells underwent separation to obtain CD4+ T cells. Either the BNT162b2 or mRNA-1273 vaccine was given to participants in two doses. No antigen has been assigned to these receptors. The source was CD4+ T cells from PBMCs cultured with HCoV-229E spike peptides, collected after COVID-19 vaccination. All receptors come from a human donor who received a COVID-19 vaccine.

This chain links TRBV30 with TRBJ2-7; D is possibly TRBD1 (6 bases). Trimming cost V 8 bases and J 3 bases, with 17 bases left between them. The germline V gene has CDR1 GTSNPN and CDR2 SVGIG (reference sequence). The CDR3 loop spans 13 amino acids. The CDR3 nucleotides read TGTGCCGGATACGGGACATCATTCTACGAGCAGTACTTC. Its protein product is CAGYGTSFYEQYF.

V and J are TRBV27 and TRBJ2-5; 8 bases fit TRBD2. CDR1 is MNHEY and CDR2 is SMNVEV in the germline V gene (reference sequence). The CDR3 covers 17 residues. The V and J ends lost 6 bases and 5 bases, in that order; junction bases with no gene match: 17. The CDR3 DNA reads TGTGCCAGCAGGCATGATAATCCGGGACTAGACGGGGAGACCCAGTACTTC. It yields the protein CASRHDNPGLDGETQYF.

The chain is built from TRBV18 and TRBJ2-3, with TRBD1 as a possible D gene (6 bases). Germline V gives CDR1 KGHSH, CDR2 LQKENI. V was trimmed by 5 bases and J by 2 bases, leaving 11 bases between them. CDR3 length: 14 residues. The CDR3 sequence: CASSGQMDTDTQYF. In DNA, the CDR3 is TGTGCCAGCTCAGGACAGATGGACACAGATACGCAGTATTTT.

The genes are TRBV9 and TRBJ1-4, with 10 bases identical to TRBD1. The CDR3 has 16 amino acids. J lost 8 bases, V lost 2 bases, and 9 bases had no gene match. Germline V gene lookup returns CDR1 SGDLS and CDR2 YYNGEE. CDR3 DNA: TGTGCCAGCAGCGTGACAGGGGGCCGGAGCGGAGAAAAACTGTTTTTT. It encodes CASSVTGGRSGEKLFF.

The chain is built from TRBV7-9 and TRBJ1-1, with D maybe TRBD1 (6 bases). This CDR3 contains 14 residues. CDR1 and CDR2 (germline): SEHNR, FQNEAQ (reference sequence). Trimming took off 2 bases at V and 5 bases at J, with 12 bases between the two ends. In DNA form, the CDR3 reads TGTGCCAGCAGCTTAACAGGGCGAGGGACTGAAGCTTTCTTT. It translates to CASSLTGRGTEAFF. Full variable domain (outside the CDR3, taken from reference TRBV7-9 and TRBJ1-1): DTGVSQNPRHKITKRGQNVTFRCDPISEHNRLYWYRQTLGQGPEFLTYFQNEAQLEKSRLLSDRFSAERPKGSFSTLEIQRTEQGDSAMYLCASSLTGRGTEAFFGQGTRLTVV.